This T cell receptor (beta chain) is drawn from a study of regulatory dendritic cells for organ transplantation. Study-level findings and limits: Memory CD8+ T cells were the most oligoclonal; naive cells were highly diverse. Of resting T cell subsets, memory CD8+ had the most alloreactive clonotypes.

The table lists this clone with a count of one. Its antigen remains unidentified. CDR1 is SNHLY, CDR2 FYNNEI, per germline. CDR3 size: 14 residues. Trimming removed 2 bases at V and 5 bases at J, with 11 bases between. FACS sorted CD4+ or CD8+ T cells into CD45RA+ naive and CD45RO+ memory. Data came from immunoSEQ multiplex PCR; TCRdb stores just in-frame clones and leaves some out. The table lists roughly 35,000 clones, about 89% of them singletons. J is TRBJ2-3 and V is TRBV2; D not resolved. The sequencing input was naive CD4+ T cells from blood. The subset denotes: CD45RA+ naive T cells. The receptor was derived from a human donor in good health. CDR3 region: CASSELLGRDTQYF. The CDR3, as DNA: TGTGCCAGCAGTGAACTTTTAGGAAGAGATACGCAGTATTTT.